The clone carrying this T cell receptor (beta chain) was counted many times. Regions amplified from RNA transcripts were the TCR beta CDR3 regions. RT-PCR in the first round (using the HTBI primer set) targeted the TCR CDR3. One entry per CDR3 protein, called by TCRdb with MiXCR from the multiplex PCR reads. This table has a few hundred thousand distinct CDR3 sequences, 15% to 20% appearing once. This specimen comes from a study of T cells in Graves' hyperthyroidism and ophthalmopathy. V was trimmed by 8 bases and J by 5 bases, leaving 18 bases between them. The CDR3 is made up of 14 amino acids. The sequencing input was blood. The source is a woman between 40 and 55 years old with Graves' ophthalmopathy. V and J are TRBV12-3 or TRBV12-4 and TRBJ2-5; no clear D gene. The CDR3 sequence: CASLSPRVAETQYF. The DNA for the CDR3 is TGTGCCAGCCTTAGCCCCCGGGTAGCTGAGACCCAGTACTTC.